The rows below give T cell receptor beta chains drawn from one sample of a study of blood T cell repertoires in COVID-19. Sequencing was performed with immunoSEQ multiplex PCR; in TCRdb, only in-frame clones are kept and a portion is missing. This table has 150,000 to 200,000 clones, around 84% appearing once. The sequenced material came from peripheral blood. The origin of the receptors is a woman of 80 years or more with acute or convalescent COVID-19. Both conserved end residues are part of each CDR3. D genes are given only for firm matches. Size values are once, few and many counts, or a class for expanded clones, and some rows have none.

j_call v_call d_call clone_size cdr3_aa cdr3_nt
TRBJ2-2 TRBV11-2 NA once CASSSFGGGTGELFF TGTGCCAGCAGCTCGTTCGGGGGAGGCACCGGGGAGCTGTTTTTT
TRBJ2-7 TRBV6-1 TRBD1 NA CASSEFGTGNYEQYF TGTGCCAGCAGTGAATTCGGGACAGGGAATTACGAGCAGTACTTC
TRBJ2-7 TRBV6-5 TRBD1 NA CASSHRQGSYEQYF TGTGCCAGCAGCCACCGACAGGGATCCTACGAGCAGTACTTC
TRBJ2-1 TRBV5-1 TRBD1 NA CASSLSTGQGAGNEQFF TGCGCCAGCAGCTTGAGTACGGGACAGGGGGCTGGGAATGAGCAGTTCTTC
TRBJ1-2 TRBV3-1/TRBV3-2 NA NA CASSQVPDYGYTF TGTGCCAGCAGCCAAGTACCAGACTATGGCTACACCTTC
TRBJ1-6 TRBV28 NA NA CASFRDGVNSPLHF TGTGCCAGCTTCAGAGACGGAGTTAATTCACCCCTCCACTTT
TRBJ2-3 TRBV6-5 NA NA CASRSGFLSDTQYF TGTGCCAGCCGGTCGGGGTTTCTTTCAGATACGCAGTATTTT
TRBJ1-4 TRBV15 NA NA CATSRDEGRVEKLFF TGTGCCACCAGCAGAGATGAGGGAAGAGTCGAAAAACTGTTTTTT
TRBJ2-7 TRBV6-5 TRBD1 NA CASSRQGGAYEQYF TGTGCCAGCAGTAGACAGGGTGGAGCCTACGAGCAGTACTTC
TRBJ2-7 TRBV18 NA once CASSLDIHYEQYF TGTGCCAGCTCACTCGACATCCACTACGAGCAGTACTTC
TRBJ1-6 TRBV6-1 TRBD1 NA CASSEPDRGSTLHF TGTGCCAGCAGTGAGCCGGACAGGGGTTCGACCCTCCACTTT
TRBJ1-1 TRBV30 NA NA CAWSVLTSTEAFF TGTGCCTGGAGTGTACTAACGAGCACTGAAGCTTTCTTT
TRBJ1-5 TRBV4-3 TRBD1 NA CASSQDFDRGAKAQHF TGCGCCAGCAGCCAAGACTTCGACAGGGGAGCTAAGGCCCAGCATTTT
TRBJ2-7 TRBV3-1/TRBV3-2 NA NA CASRPTGTSSYEQYF TGTGCCAGCAGGCCTACAGGGACCAGCTCCTACGAGCAGTACTTC
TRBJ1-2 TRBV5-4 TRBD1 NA CASSAGRRGTGYGYTF TGTGCCAGCAGCGCGGGGAGACGGGGGACAGGGTATGGCTACACCTTC
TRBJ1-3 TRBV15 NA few CATSSSPGISGNTIYF TGTGCCACCAGCAGTTCCCCGGGAATCTCTGGAAACACCATATATTTT
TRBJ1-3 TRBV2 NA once CASSDPGTRNTIYF TGTGCCAGCAGTGACCCGGGGACTAGAAACACCATATATTTT
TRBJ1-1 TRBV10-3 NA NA CAISRQYNTEAFF TGTGCCATCAGTAGACAATATAACACTGAAGCTTTCTTT
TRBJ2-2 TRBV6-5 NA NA CASSYSRDTTGELFF TGTGCCAGCAGTTACTCGAGGGACACTACCGGGGAGCTGTTTTTT
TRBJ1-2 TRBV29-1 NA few CSVAPNIKSGYTF TGCAGCGTTGCGCCAAACATCAAGTCTGGCTACACCTTC
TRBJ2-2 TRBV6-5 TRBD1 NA CASSWDRGRTGELFF TGTGCCAGCAGCTGGGACAGGGGGCGAACCGGGGAGCTGTTTTTT
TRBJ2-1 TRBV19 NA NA CASSRSGTYNEQFF TGTGCCAGTAGTCGGAGCGGGACATACAATGAGCAGTTCTTC
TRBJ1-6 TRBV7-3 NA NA CASSLQAGARSPLHF TGTGCCAGCAGCCTCCAGGCAGGGGCGCGTTCACCCCTCCACTTT
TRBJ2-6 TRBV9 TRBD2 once CASSVALSGGESGANVLTF TGTGCCAGCAGCGTAGCTCTTAGCGGGGGTGAGTCTGGGGCCAACGTCCTGACTTTC
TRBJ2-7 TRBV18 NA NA CASSRQEIYEQYF TGTGCCAGCTCGCGACAGGAGATCTACGAGCAGTACTTC
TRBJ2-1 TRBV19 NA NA CASTQNRVARSYNEQFF TGTGCCAGTACCCAGAACAGGGTAGCTAGGTCCTACAATGAGCAGTTCTTC